The source of this T cell receptor (beta chain) is a study of cytomegalovirus exposure and HLA in healthy donors. Germline CDR1 and CDR2: MDHEN and SYDVKM. With 2 bases clipped from V and 2 bases from J, the junction kept 2 bases outside the gene matches. The CDR3 length is 15 residues. Use of 60 Vbeta and 13 Jbeta primers characterized the PCR. Some clones are missing from TCRdb's copy, which holds only in-frame ones; the method was immunoSEQ multiplex PCR. The table lists 100,000 to 150,000 clones, 72% of them singletons. Material for sequencing was PBMCs. The clonotype was recovered from a man aged 25-45 years in good health and CMV-seronegative. The V and J genes are TRBV28 and TRBJ2-3; 9 bases match TRBD2. CDR3 residues: CASSLGGGDTDTQYF. CDR3 coding DNA: TGTGCCAGCAGTTTAGGCGGGGGGGACACAGATACGCAGTATTTT.